Given below is one TCR beta chain in context. Clones were sequenced by immunoSEQ multiplex PCR, and TCRdb holds only the in-frame ones, with some missing. The sample lists hundreds of thousands of clones, about 80% occurring once. The data are from a study of blood T cell repertoires in COVID-19. Overall study: Samples of COVID-19 (acute and convalescent) were obtained from the United States, Italy and Spain. T cells, B-cell-depleted T cells, or PBMCs provided the cDNA or gDNA that served as material.

This TCR derives from a man older than 75 with acute or convalescent COVID-19. Sequences were obtained from peripheral blood.

The CDR3 region is CASSQERRAGANVLTF. The CDR3 DNA follows: TGTGCCAGCAGCCAAGAGAGGAGGGCTGGGGCCAACGTCCTGACTTTC. This chain uses TRBV14 with TRBJ2-6, with D perhaps matching TRBD2 (6 bases). The CDR3 sequence is 16 residues long. V was pared by 0 bases and J by 2 bases, with 8 bases between. Germline loops: CDR1 SGHDN, CDR2 FVKESK.